This T cell receptor (beta chain) was recovered during a study of blood T cell repertoires in COVID-19. Turning to the study itself: There were acute and convalescent COVID-19 samples, and they came from the United States, Italy and Spain. The cDNA or gDNA used as material had been derived from T cells, B-cell-depleted T cells, or PBMCs.

In the original analysis: Nucleated cell counts were estimated from reference gene primer amplification. The data were produced by immunoSEQ multiplex PCR, yet TCRdb's version contains in-frame clones alone and is incomplete. The V and J calls and clone size are taken from that table; D and trimming were inferred from the DNA. Of about 81,000 clones in the sample, 75% to 90% are singletons; the top ten hold about 5.2%. This sequence was found in an elderly woman with active COVID-19. The sequencing sample was made of peripheral blood.

The CDR3, as DNA: TGCAGCGTCCGTCCCCCAGGGATAAGTGGTGGCTACACCTTC. Protein: CSVRPPGISGGYTF. The chain has TRBV29-1 and TRBJ1-2, with D possibly TRBD1 on 5 matching bases. This CDR3 comprises 14 residues. CDR1 is SQVTM, CDR2 ANQGSEA, per germline. The V gene lost 6 bases and the J gene lost 7 bases, with 21 bases spanning the gap.